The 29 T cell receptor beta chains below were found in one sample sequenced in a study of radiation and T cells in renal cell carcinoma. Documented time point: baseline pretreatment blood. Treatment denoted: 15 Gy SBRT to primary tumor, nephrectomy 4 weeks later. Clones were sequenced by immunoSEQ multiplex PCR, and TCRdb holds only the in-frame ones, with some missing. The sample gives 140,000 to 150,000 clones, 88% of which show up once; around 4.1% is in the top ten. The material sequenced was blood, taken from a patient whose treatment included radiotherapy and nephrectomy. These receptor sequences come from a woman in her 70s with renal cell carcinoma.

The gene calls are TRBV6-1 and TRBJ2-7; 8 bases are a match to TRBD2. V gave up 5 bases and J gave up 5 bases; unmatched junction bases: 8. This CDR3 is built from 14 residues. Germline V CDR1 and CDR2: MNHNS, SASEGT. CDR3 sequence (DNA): TGTGCCAGCAGTCGGGGGGGCCCGTTGGACGAGCAGTACTTC. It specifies CASSRGGPLDEQYF.

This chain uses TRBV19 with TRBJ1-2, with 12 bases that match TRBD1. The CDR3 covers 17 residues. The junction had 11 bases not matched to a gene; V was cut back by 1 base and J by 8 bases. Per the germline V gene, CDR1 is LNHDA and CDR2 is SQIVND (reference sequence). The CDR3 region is CASSIALLGQGANGYTF. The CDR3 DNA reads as TGTGCCAGTAGTATAGCCCTGTTGGGACAGGGGGCGAACGGCTACACCTTC. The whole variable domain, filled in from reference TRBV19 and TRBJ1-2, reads DGGITQSPKYLFRKEGQNVTLSCEQNLNHDAMYWYRQDPGQGLRLIYYSQIVNDFQKGDIAEGYSVSREKKESFPLTVTSAQKNPTAFYLCASSIALLGQGANGYTFGSGTRLTVV.

The CDR3 reads CAWGRGEQYF. The CDR3 DNA sequence: TGTGCCTGGGGCCGGGGCGAGCAGTACTTC. V gene TRBV30 combines with J gene TRBJ2-7; tentative D call: TRBD2 (5 bases). The ends were cut back, 5 bases at V and 6 bases at J, with 8 bases in the middle. The CDR3 spans 10 residues. From germline, CDR1 is GTSNPN and CDR2 SVGIG (reference sequence).

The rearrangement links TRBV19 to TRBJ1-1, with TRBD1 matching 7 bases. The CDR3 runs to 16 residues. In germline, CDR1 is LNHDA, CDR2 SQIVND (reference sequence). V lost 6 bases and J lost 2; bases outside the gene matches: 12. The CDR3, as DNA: TGTGCCAGTAGAACCGTGGCAGGGGGGTCAAACACTGAAGCTTTCTTT. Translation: CASRTVAGGSNTEAFF.

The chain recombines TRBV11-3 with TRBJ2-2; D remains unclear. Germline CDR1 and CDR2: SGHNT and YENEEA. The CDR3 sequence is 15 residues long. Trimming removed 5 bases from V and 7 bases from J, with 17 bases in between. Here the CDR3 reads CASSPPLRSSGELFF. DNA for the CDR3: TGTGCCAGCAGCCCCCCGCTGCGGTCAAGCGGGGAGCTGTTTTTT.

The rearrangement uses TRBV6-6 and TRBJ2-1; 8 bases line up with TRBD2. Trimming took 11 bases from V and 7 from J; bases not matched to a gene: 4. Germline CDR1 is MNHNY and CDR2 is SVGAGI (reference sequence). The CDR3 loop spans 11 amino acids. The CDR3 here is CASGGRNEQFF. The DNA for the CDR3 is TGTGCCTCGGGGGGGCGTAATGAGCAGTTCTTC.

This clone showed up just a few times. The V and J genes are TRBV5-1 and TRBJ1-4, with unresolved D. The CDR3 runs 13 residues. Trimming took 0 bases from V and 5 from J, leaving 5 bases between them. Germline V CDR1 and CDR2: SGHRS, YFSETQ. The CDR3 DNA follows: TGCGCCAGCAGCTTGGGTGGCAATGAAAAACTGTTTTTT. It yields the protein CASSLGGNEKLFF.

In DNA, the CDR3 is TGTGCCTGGACCCAGGCAGGGGCGGATGGCTACACCTTC. Protein: CAWTQAGADGYTF. This chain joins TRBV30 and TRBJ1-2, with a weak D call TRBD1 (6 bases). CDR3 length equals 13 residues. Between the trimmed V and J ends, which lost 4 bases and 6 bases, there was a span of 15 bases. Germline CDR1 GTSNPN, CDR2 SVGIG (reference sequence).

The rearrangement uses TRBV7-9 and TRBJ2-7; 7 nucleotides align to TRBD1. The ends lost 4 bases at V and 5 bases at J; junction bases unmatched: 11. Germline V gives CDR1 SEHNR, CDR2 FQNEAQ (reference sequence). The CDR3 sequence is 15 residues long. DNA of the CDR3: TGTGCCAGCAGCTCGTCAGGGGGAATAACGCACGAGCAGTACTTC. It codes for CASSSSGGITHEQYF.

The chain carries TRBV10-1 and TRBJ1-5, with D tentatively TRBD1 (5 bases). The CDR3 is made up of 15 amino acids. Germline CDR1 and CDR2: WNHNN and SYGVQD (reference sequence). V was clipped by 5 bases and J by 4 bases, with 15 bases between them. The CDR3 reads CASSQGDGRNQPQHF. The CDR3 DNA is TGCGCCAGCAGTCAAGGGGATGGCAGAAATCAGCCCCAGCATTTT.

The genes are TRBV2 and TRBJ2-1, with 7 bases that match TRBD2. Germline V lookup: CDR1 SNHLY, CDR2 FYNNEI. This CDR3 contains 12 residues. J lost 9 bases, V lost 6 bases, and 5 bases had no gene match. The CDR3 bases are TGTGCCAGCAGGTCGGGGGGAGGTGAGCAGTTCTTC. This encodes CASRSGGGEQFF.

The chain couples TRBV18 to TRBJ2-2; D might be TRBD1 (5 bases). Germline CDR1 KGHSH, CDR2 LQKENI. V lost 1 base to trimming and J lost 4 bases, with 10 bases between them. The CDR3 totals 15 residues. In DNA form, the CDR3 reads TGTGCCAGCTCACCACTCCAGGGCAGCACCGGGGAGCTGTTTTTT. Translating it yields CASSPLQGSTGELFF.

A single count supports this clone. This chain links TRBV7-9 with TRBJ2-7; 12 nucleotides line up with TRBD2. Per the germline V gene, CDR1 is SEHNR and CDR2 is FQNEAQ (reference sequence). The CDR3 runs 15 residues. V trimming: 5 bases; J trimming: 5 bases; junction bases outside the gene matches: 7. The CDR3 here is CASSPSGGAKHEQYF. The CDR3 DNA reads TGTGCCAGCAGCCCTAGCGGGGGGGCAAAGCACGAGCAGTACTTC.

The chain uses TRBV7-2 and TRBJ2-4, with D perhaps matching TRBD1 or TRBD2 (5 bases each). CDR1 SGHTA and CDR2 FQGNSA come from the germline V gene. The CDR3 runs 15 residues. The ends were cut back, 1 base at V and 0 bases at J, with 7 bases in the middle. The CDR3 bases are TGTGCCAGCAGCTTAGGAGGGGTAGCCAAAAACATTCAGTACTTC. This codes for CASSLGGVAKNIQYF.

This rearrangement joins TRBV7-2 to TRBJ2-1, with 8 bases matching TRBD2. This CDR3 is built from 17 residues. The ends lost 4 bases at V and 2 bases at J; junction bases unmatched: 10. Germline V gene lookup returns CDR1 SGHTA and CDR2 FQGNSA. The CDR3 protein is CASSSPGGRGPYNEQFF. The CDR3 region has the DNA TGTGCCAGCAGCTCCCCGGGAGGGCGGGGCCCCTACAATGAGCAGTTCTTC.

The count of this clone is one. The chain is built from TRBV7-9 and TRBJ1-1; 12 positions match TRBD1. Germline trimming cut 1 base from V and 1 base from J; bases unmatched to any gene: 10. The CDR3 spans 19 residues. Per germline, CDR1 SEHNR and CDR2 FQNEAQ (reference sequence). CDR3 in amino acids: CASSLGIGGQGAQNTEAFF. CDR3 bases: TGTGCCAGCAGCTTAGGGATAGGGGGACAGGGGGCGCAGAACACTGAAGCTTTCTTT.

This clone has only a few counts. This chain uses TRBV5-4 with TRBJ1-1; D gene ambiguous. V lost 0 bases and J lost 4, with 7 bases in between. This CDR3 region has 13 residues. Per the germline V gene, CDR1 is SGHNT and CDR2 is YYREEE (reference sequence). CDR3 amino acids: CASSLGGVTEAFF. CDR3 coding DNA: TGTGCCAGCAGCTTGGGAGGTGTCACTGAAGCTTTCTTT.

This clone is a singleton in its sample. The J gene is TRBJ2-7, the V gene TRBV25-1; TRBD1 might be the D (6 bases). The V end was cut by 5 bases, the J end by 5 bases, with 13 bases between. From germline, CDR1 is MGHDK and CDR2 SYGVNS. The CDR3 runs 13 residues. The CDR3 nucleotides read TGTGCCAGCAGTTCACAGGGTATCAACGAGCAGTACTTC. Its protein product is CASSSQGINEQYF.

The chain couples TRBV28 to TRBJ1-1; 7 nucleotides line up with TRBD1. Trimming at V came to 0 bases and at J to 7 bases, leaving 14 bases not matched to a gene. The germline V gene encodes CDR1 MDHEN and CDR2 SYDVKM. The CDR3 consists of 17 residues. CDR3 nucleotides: TGTGCCAGCAGTTTATGGACAGGGACCACTAGATTAGGTGAAGCTTTCTTT. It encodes CASSLWTGTTRLGEAFF.

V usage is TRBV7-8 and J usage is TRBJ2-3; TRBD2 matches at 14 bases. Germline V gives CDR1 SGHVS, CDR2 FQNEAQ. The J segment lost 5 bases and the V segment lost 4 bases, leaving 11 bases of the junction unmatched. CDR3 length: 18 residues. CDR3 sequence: CASSSARLAGGLVDTQYF. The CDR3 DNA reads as TGTGCCAGCAGCTCCGCCCGACTAGCGGGGGGGCTCGTAGATACGCAGTATTTT.

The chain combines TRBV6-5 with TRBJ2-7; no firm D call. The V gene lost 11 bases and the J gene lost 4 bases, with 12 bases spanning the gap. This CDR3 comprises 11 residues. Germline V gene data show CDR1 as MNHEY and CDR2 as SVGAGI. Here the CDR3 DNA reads TGTGCCGTCTCTGGAAGGTACGAGCAGTACTTC. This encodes CAVSGRYEQYF.

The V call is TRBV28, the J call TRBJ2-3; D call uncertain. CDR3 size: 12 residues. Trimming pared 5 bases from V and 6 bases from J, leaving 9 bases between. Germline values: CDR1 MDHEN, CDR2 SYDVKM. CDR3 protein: CASSPLGDTQYF. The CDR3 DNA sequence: TGTGCCAGCAGTCCCCTAGGGGATACGCAGTATTTT.

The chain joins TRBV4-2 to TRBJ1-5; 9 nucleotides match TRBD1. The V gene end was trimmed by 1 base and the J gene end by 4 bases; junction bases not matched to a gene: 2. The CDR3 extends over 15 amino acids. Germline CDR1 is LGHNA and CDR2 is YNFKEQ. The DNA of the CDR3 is TGTGCCAGCAGCCAAGCGGACAGGGGTAATCAGCCCCAGCATTTT. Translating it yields CASSQADRGNQPQHF.

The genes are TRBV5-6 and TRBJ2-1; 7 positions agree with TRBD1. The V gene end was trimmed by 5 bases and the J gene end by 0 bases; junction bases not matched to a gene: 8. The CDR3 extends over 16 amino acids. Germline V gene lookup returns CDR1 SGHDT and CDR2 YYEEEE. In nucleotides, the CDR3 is TGTGCCAGCAGTCTACAGGGACAGAGCTCCTACAATGAGCAGTTCTTC. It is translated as CASSLQGQSSYNEQFF.

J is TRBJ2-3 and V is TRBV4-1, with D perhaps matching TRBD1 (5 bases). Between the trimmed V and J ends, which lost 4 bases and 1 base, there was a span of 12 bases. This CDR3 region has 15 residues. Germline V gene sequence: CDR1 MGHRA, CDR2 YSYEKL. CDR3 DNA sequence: TGCGCCAGCAGCCTCGTAGGGGTTGGCACAGATACGCAGTATTTT. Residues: CASSLVGVGTDTQYF.

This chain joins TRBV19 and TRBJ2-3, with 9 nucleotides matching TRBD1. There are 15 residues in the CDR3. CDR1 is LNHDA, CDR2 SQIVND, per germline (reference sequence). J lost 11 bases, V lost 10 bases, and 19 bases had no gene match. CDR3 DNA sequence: TGTGCCACCGAAGGATCACGATCCCCGACAGGGGGGCAGTATTTT. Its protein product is CATEGSRSPTGGQYF.

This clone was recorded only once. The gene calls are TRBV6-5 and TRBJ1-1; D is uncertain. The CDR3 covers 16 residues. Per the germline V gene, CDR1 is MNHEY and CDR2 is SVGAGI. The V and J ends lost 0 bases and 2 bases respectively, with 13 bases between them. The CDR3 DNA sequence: TGTGCCAGCAGTTACTCGACGCCAGCCGGAAACACTGAAGCTTTCTTT. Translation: CASSYSTPAGNTEAFF.

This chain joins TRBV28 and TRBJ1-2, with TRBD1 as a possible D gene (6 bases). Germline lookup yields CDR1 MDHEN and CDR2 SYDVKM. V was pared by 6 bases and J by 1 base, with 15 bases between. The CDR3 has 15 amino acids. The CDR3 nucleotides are TGTGCCAGCAGGGCAGGACAGCCAATTAACTATGGCTACACCTTC. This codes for CASRAGQPINYGYTF.

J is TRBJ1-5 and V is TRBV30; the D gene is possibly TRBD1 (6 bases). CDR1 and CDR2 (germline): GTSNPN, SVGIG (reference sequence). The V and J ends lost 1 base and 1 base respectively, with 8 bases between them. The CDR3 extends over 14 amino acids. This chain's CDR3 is CAWSGGGSNQPQHF. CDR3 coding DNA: TGTGCCTGGAGTGGAGGGGGGAGCAATCAGCCCCAGCATTTT.